The present T cell receptor beta chain was sequenced within a study of T cells in Graves' hyperthyroidism and ophthalmopathy. Of note for this clonotype: Antigen unknown.

General study results and limits: Onset of ophthalmopathy came a median roughly 6.4 months after the model predicted it.

Criteria for exclusion of patients were uncontrolled infection, other autoimmune disease, pregnancy or lactation. Diagnoses rested on clinical symptoms, serum thyroxine and TRAb, thyroid ultrasound and orbital computed tomography. This CDR3 is 14 amino acids long. Germline lookup yields CDR1 SGHKS and CDR2 YYEKEE (reference sequence). V lost 4 bases to trimming and J lost 10 bases, with 15 bases between them. RNA transcripts gave rise to amplified TCR beta CDR3 regions. When the TCR CDR3 underwent first-round RT-PCR, the HTBI primer set was used. One entry per CDR3 protein, called by TCRdb with MiXCR from the multiplex PCR reads. This table holds under 350,000 distinct CDR3 sequences, roughly 15% found once.

This sequence was found in a woman between 40 and 55 years old with Graves' ophthalmopathy. V gene TRBV5-5 combines with J gene TRBJ1-6, with a possible D match to TRBD1 (5 bases). The sequencing input was blood. The CDR3 is CASSQGPFVSPLHF. Here the CDR3 DNA reads TGTGCCAGCAGCCAGGGACCGTTTGTATCACCCCTCCACTTT.